This T cell receptor (beta chain) originates from a study of human T cells and chemical hapten exposure. Background on the study: Patients, largely female, had alopecia areata, totalis or universalis. Small pooled library volume differences chiefly drove per-sample TCR yield variation. Notes on the study in general: Alopecia in the donors means their immune response may deviate from healthy people's.

TCRdb passed the RACE reads through MiXCR, listing each CDR3 protein once. The table includes about 82,000 distinct CDR3 sequences, about an eighth detected once. This CDR3 comprises 14 residues. CDR1 SSHAT and CDR2 FNYEAQ come from the germline V gene (reference sequence). Trimming took 5 bases from V and 1 from J, leaving 11 bases between them. This clonotype was seen repeatedly, ten times or more. What it binds is unknown. Indicated time point: patch test 3, about 24 weeks after DPC sensitization. Sample treatment: therapeutic diphenylcyclopropenone sensitization with weekly scalp DPC. J is TRBJ2-5 and V is TRBV7-7, with D possibly being TRBD2 (6 bases). This clonotype was obtained from a woman aged 45-65 years with alopecia areata. Some clones in this sample may be carry-over from other donors' samples. The sequencing here drew on whole blood, taken in connection with sensitization to the hapten diphenylcyclopropenone (DPC). For the CDR3, the DNA is TGTGCCAGCAGCCGCGGGGACTCCCAAGAGACCCAGTACTTC. Its protein is CASSRGDSQETQYF.